The 23 T cell receptor beta chains reported below all come from one sample, sequenced in a study of vaccination and CD4 T cells after COVID-19. Time point specified: late sampling 161 to 241 days after vaccination in a few convalescent patients. TCRdb used MiXCR to reprocess the PCR reads, holding one entry per CDR3 protein. Of about 29,000 distinct CDR3 sequences listed, around 50% were seen once; the top ten hold approximately 6%. Sequencing used CD4+ T cells from blood, obtained about 7 months after SARS-CoV-2 vaccination. These receptors came from a human donor who had recovered from COVID-19.

This chain joins TRBV19 and TRBJ2-3; D is perhaps TRBD2 (6 bases). Germline V gene sequence: CDR1 LNHDA, CDR2 SQIVND (reference sequence). V was cut by 5 bases and J by 0 bases, with 15 bases left in between. The CDR3 is 16 amino acids. This chain's CDR3 is CASSLRDLISTDTQYF. CDR3 coding DNA: TGTGCCAGTAGTCTGCGGGACTTAATTAGCACAGATACGCAGTATTTT.

This clonotype was detected only a few times. The rearrangement uses TRBV20-1 and TRBJ1-1; D is possibly TRBD1 (5 bases). Germline V gene sequence: CDR1 DFQATT, CDR2 SNEGSKA (reference sequence). The CDR3 contains 14 residues. V was cut by 0 bases and J by 3 bases, with 11 bases left in between. CDR3 in DNA: TGCAGTGCTAGAGATCATAGGGGCGACACTGAAGCTTTCTTT. Encoded protein: CSARDHRGDTEAFF.

The J gene is TRBJ2-7, the V gene TRBV24-1, with D hard to call. Germline CDR1 is KGHDR and CDR2 is SFDVKD. The CDR3 contains 12 residues. V lost 0 bases and J lost 4, with 3 bases in between. In DNA, the CDR3 is TGTGCCACCAGTGATTTGGGTTACGAGCAGTACTTC. Amino acids: CATSDLGYEQYF.

This clonotype appeared once. The chain employs TRBV4-2 and TRBJ2-1; tentatively, D is TRBD2 (5 bases). The V gene's germline CDR1 is LGHNA and CDR2 YNFKEQ. The length of the CDR3 is 14 residues. Between the trimmed V and J ends, which lost 4 bases and 6 bases, there was a span of 13 bases. The CDR3: CASSPGMSSNEQFF. Here the CDR3 DNA reads TGTGCCAGCAGCCCGGGGATGTCTAGCAATGAGCAGTTCTTC.

The rearrangement uses TRBV2 and TRBJ2-2; D unresolved. Germline CDR1 and CDR2: SNHLY and FYNNEI. This CDR3 spans 11 amino acids. Trimming took off 7 bases at V and 6 bases at J, with 6 bases between the two ends. The CDR3 DNA reads TGTGCCAGCAATGGACCCGGGGAGCTGTTTTTT. Translated, it gives CASNGPGELFF.

V gene TRBV4-1 combines with J gene TRBJ1-1, with D unclear. V lost 1 base and J 1 base, leaving 7 bases between the germline ends. Looked up from germline, CDR1 is MGHRA and CDR2 is YSYEKL. There are 14 residues in the CDR3. The CDR3 protein is CASSQVSGNTEAFF. Written as DNA, the CDR3 is TGCGCCAGCAGCCAAGTCTCAGGGAACACTGAAGCTTTCTTT.

The rearrangement joins TRBV15 to TRBJ2-3, with 8 bases identical to TRBD2. V shed 0 bases, J shed 2 bases, and the junction held 7 bases outside the gene matches. The CDR3 contains 17 residues. Germline V gene sequence: CDR1 LNHNV, CDR2 YYDKDF (reference sequence). The CDR3 reads CATSRDGTAGATDTQYF. The CDR3 coding sequence is TGTGCCACCAGCAGAGATGGTACAGCGGGGGCCACAGATACGCAGTATTTT.

The chain uses TRBV2 and TRBJ1-5; the match to TRBD1 covers 7 bases. CDR1 is SNHLY, CDR2 FYNNEI, per germline. The CDR3 has 14 amino acids. The V gene end was trimmed by 2 bases and the J gene end by 5 bases; junction bases not matched to a gene: 3. Written as DNA, the CDR3 is TGTGCCAGCAGTGAATCGCAGGGGGATCAGCCCCAGCATTTT. It translates to CASSESQGDQPQHF. Full variable domain (outside the CDR3, taken from reference TRBV2 and TRBJ1-5): EPEVTQTPSHQVTQMGQEVILRCVPISNHLYFYWYRQILGQKVEFLVSFYNNEISEKSEIFDDQFSVERPDGSNFTLKIRSTKLEDSAMYFCASSESQGDQPQHFGDGTRLSIL.

CDR3 protein: CSARDGSSYEQYF. CDR3 coding DNA: TGCAGTGCTAGGGACGGGAGCTCCTACGAGCAGTACTTC. V is TRBV20-1 and J is TRBJ2-7; TRBD2 is a possible D gene (6 bases). Trimming took off 3 bases at V and 0 bases at J, with 9 bases between the two ends. The V gene's germline CDR1 is DFQATT and CDR2 SNEGSKA (reference sequence). This CDR3 spans 13 amino acids.

A few counts support this clonotype. The chain combines TRBV20-1 with TRBJ2-2, with D possibly TRBD1 on 8 matching bases. With 6 bases removed from V and 3 bases from J, the gap between germline ends came to 14 bases. The CDR3 has 14 residues. CDR1 is DFQATT and CDR2 is SNEGSKA in the germline V gene (reference sequence). The CDR3 DNA reads as TGCAGTGCCTTACAGGGGGGGGACACCGGGGAGCTGTTTTTT. Translation gives CSALQGGDTGELFF.

The CDR3 DNA sequence: TGTGCCAGCAGCTTAAGCGCGGGACAGGGCTACGAGCAGTACTTC. This codes for CASSLSAGQGYEQYF. The J gene is TRBJ2-7, the V gene TRBV7-3; 9 bases are shared with TRBD1. The germline gives CDR1 SGHTA, CDR2 FQGTGA. This CDR3 region has 15 residues. V lost 1 base, J lost 3 bases, and 4 bases stayed unmatched.

This chain joins TRBV7-6 and TRBJ2-3; D possibly corresponds to TRBD1 (5 bases). Germline V CDR1 and CDR2: SGHVS, FNYEAQ. Trimming took off 1 base at V and 4 bases at J, with 9 bases between the two ends. This CDR3 region has 14 residues. CDR3 protein: CASSLGSRADTQYF. The DNA of the CDR3 is TGTGCCAGCAGCTTAGGTAGCAGGGCAGATACGCAGTATTTT.

This clonotype was counted only a few times. The V gene is TRBV27, the J gene TRBJ1-2, with D maybe TRBD1 (6 bases). Germline assignment: CDR1 MNHEY and CDR2 SMNVEV (reference sequence). V lost 0 bases and J lost 7, with 15 bases in between. The CDR3 contains 15 residues. CDR3 sequence reads: CASSLSGGGFRGYTF. For the CDR3, the DNA is TGTGCCAGCAGTTTATCTGGAGGGGGATTTCGTGGCTACACCTTC.

The chain joins TRBV20-1 to TRBJ1-1; D not certain. The V end lost 0 bases, the J end lost 1 base, and 12 bases lay between the germline ends. Germline V gives CDR1 DFQATT, CDR2 SNEGSKA (reference sequence). CDR3 length equals 15 residues. CDR3 coding DNA: TGCAGTGCTAGAGATTCAACGGGTCCGAACACTGAAGCTTTCTTT. Translation: CSARDSTGPNTEAFF.

This clonotype has only a few counts. V is TRBV20-1 and J is TRBJ2-2; maybe TRBD2 (6 bases). Germline V CDR1 and CDR2: DFQATT, SNEGSKA (reference sequence). V was pared by 5 bases and J by 0 bases, with 7 bases between. The CDR3 is 13 residues long. CDR3 region: CSAWRANTGELFF. The CDR3 DNA follows: TGCAGTGCTTGGAGGGCGAACACCGGGGAGCTGTTTTTT.

The chain has TRBV7-3 and TRBJ2-5; 10 nucleotides agree with TRBD1. CDR3 length: 15 residues. Trimming took 4 bases from V and 2 from J; bases not matched to a gene: 4. Germline CDR1 SGHTA, CDR2 FQGTGA. The CDR3 DNA sequence: TGTGCCAGCAGCTCCGGGACAGGGGCACAAGAGACCCAGTACTTC. Its protein product is CASSSGTGAQETQYF.

The chain links TRBV24-1 to TRBJ2-7; 14 bases agree with TRBD2. The CDR3 is 19 residues long. CDR1 is KGHDR and CDR2 is SFDVKD in the germline V gene. The junction had 12 bases not matched to a gene; V was cut back by 4 bases and J by 2 bases. The CDR3 loop is CATSDPTGTSGSSPYEQYF. CDR3 coding DNA: TGTGCCACCAGTGACCCTACCGGGACTAGCGGGAGTTCCCCCTACGAGCAGTACTTC.

The V call is TRBV6-4, the J call TRBJ1-5; no firm D call. The CDR3 covers 14 residues. The germline V gene encodes CDR1 MRHNA and CDR2 SNTAGT. Between the trimmed V and J ends, which lost 6 bases and 6 bases, there was a span of 15 bases. The DNA of the CDR3 is TGTGCCAGCAGAGGAGGGTTATGGAGTCAGCCCCAGCATTTT. Its translation is CASRGGLWSQPQHF.

V is TRBV6-1 and J is TRBJ2-5, with D unclear. The CDR3 sequence is 14 residues long. Per the germline V gene, CDR1 is MNHNS and CDR2 is SASEGT. The V gene lost 6 bases and the J gene lost 2 bases, with 13 bases spanning the gap. This chain's CDR3 is CASSPASGQETQYF. In nucleotides, the CDR3 is TGTGCCAGCAGCCCGGCCTCTGGACAAGAGACCCAGTACTTC.

This chain joins TRBV11-1 and TRBJ1-2; D remains unclear. The CDR3 has 13 residues. Germline CDR1 is SGHAT and CDR2 is FQDESV (reference sequence). Trimming stripped 5 bases from V and 7 bases from J, with 14 bases between. The CDR3 bases are TGTGCCAGCAGCCCCCGCCTCGCGGGTGGCTACACCTTC. It is translated as CASSPRLAGGYTF.

This sequence joins TRBV20-1 and TRBJ2-3; 11 bases line up with TRBD2. CDR3 length: 16 amino acids. Per germline, CDR1 DFQATT and CDR2 SNEGSKA (reference sequence). V lost 3 bases and J lost 3; bases outside the gene matches: 8. CDR3 in amino acids: CSARGPSGRSTDTQYF. CDR3 coding DNA: TGCAGTGCTAGGGGGCCTAGCGGGAGGAGTACAGATACGCAGTATTTT.

The chain combines TRBV7-3 with TRBJ2-1; D remains ambiguous. Trimming took 5 bases from V and 10 from J, leaving 15 bases between them. This CDR3 is 13 amino acids long. Germline V gene data show CDR1 as SGHTA and CDR2 as FQGTGA. CDR3 in DNA: TGTGCCAGCAGCCCCACGATAGGCGGAGAGCAGTTCTTC. Protein sequence: CASSPTIGGEQFF. Using reference TRBV7-3 and TRBJ2-1 for the parts outside the CDR3, the full variable domain is GAGVSQTPSNKVTEKGKYVELRCDPISGHTALYWYRQSLGQGPEFLIYFQGTGAADDSGLPNDRFFAVRPEGSVSTLKIQRTERGDSAVYLCASSPTIGGEQFFGPGTRLTVL.

This chain connects TRBV6-5 to TRBJ1-5; D is ambiguous. Germline loops: CDR1 MNHEY, CDR2 SVGAGI. V shed 4 bases and J shed 0 bases, with 4 bases lying between them. The CDR3 is made up of 13 amino acids. CDR3: CASSWNSNQPQHF. The CDR3 DNA is TGTGCCAGCAGTTGGAATAGCAATCAGCCCCAGCATTTT.